What follows are 12 T cell receptor beta chains derived from one specimen sequenced in a study of T-cell memory formation after mild COVID-19. TCRdb reanalysed the 5' RACE reads using MiXCR and keeps one entry per CDR3 protein. The sample shows about 610,000 distinct CDR3 sequences, approximately 15% of them seen only once. Sequences were obtained from PBMCs or a T cell subset sorted from them (not recorded which). The receptors derive from an adult woman who had mild COVID-19 (a few samples of this study predate the infection). Cell type and time point are not known.

Note on this clonotype: A junction boundary mismatches the germline segment, possibly from a read error. The rearrangement joins TRBV9 to TRBJ2-7; 7 nucleotides match TRBD2. Germline CDR1 is SGDLS and CDR2 is YYNGEE. This CDR3 contains 15 residues. CDR3 bases: TGTTCCAGCAGCGCCCACCCGGGGGGCTCCTACGAGCAGTACTTC. It encodes CSSSAHPGGSYEQYF.

This clonotype has just a few counts. CDR3 protein: CASSPPLLAPSSYEQYF. DNA of the CDR3: TGTGCCAGCAGTCCTCCTTTACTAGCGCCTAGCTCCTACGAGCAGTACTTC. The chain links TRBV28 to TRBJ2-7, with 7 bases identical to TRBD2. Germline trimming cut 5 bases from V and 0 bases from J; bases unmatched to any gene: 13. The germline gives CDR1 MDHEN, CDR2 SYDVKM. This CDR3 has 17 amino acids.

The CDR3 nucleotides are TGTGCCAGCAGCTCGAGGACCCGGGAGGGCTACACCTTC. It yields the protein CASSSRTREGYTF. The V call is TRBV7-9, the J call TRBJ1-2; D unresolved. This CDR3 spans 13 amino acids. The V gene's germline CDR1 is SEHNR and CDR2 FQNEAQ (reference sequence). The germline V and J ends were trimmed by 4 bases and 8 bases, with 14 bases remaining between them.

The V call is TRBV6-2 or TRBV6-3, the J call TRBJ2-7, with D perhaps matching TRBD2 (6 bases). This CDR3 is 13 amino acids long. The germline V and J ends were trimmed by 6 bases and 3 bases, with 12 bases remaining between them. Germline values: CDR1 MNHEY, CDR2 SVGEGT. CDR3 loop: CASRRMTSYEQYF. The CDR3 region has the DNA TGTGCCAGCAGGCGAATGACTAGCTACGAGCAGTACTTC.

This clonotype was seen more than once but under ten times. The chain recombines TRBV12-3 or TRBV12-4 with TRBJ1-1; D is ambiguous. The CDR3 is made up of 15 amino acids. The V and J ends lost 5 bases and 0 bases respectively, with 13 bases between them. CDR3 sequence (DNA): TGTGCCAGCAGTCCCCAACAGCCTCTGAACACTGAAGCTTTCTTT. It yields the protein CASSPQQPLNTEAFF.

J is TRBJ2-7 and V is TRBV14; D possibly uses TRBD1 or TRBD2 (5 bases each). V lost 8 bases and J lost 0, with 14 bases in between. The length of the CDR3 is 14 residues. Germline V gene sequence: CDR1 SGHDN, CDR2 FVKESK. The CDR3: CASSFRESSYEQYF. The CDR3 coding sequence is TGTGCCAGCTCATTCAGGGAGAGCTCCTACGAGCAGTACTTC.

The chain employs TRBV4-1 and TRBJ1-2; 10 bases map to TRBD1. Trimming cost V 1 base and J 6 bases; bases outside gene matches: 2. Germline values: CDR1 MGHRA, CDR2 YSYEKL. This CDR3 has 14 amino acids. The CDR3 bases are TGCGCCAGCAGCCAAGTGGACAGGGGGGATGGCTACACCTTC. Its translation: CASSQVDRGDGYTF.

The V gene is TRBV29-1, the J gene TRBJ2-7; the match to TRBD1 covers 10 bases. Germline V gene sequence: CDR1 SQVTM, CDR2 ANQGSEA. After removal of 4 bases from V and 6 bases from J, the junction contained 0 bases not matched to a gene. The CDR3 runs to 11 residues. The CDR3 nucleotides read TGCAGCGTTGGGACAGGGGGCGAGCAGTACTTC. It translates to CSVGTGGEQYF.

A few counts support this clonotype. V and J are TRBV6-5 and TRBJ2-7, with 9 bases lining up with TRBD2. V was pared by 4 bases and J by 3 bases, with 10 bases of the junction left unmatched. The CDR3 runs 16 residues. Germline CDR1 and CDR2: MNHEY and SVGAGI. CDR3 nucleotide sequence: TGTGCCAGCAGTTTGGCTAGCGGGAAACCCCTCTACGAGCAGTACTTC. Protein product: CASSLASGKPLYEQYF.

The chain links TRBV12-3 or TRBV12-4 to TRBJ2-1; D might be TRBD2 (5 bases). The CDR3 loop spans 12 amino acids. V was clipped by 5 bases and J by 6 bases, with 8 bases between them. CDR3 residues: CASSRLFNEQFF. The CDR3 bases are TGTGCCAGCAGTCGACTATTCAATGAGCAGTTCTTC.

The V call is TRBV5-6, the J call TRBJ2-3; a possible D gene is TRBD1 (5 bases). Looked up from germline, CDR1 is SGHDT and CDR2 is YYEEEE. Trimming cost V 4 bases and J 3 bases, with 15 bases left between them. CDR3 size: 15 residues. CDR3 coding DNA: TGTGCCAGCAGCCGCGTTCAGGGATGGACAGATACGCAGTATTTT. Translating gives CASSRVQGWTDTQYF.

This clonotype was seen a few times. This chain uses TRBV5-1 with TRBJ2-2; D is uncertain. Deletions cut 1 base from V and 1 base from J, with 11 bases between. In germline, CDR1 is SGHRS, CDR2 YFSETQ. This CDR3 spans 16 amino acids. The CDR3 coding sequence is TGCGCCAGCAGCTTGAGGCCAAGGGAGAACACCGGGGAGCTGTTTTTT. It yields the protein CASSLRPRENTGELFF.